These T cell receptor beta chains were read from a single sample in a study of preoperative IRX-2 immunotherapy in early breast cancer. Data came from immunoSEQ multiplex PCR; TCRdb stores just in-frame clones and leaves some out. The table lists tens of thousands of clones, over 85% of them singletons. The sequences come from tumor tissue, collected after IRX-2 immunotherapy. The receptors were sampled from a human donor with breast cancer. CDR3s include the opening cysteine and the closing phenylalanine or tryptophan. The D gene is left open where the match is weak. Clone sizes are given selectively: once, few, many, or a class where the clone is expanded.

v_gene,d_gene,len,j_gene,abundance,CDR3aa,CDR3nt
TRBV11-3,-,14,TRBJ1-5,-,CASSLGTHHQPQHF,TGTGCCAGCAGCTTAGGTACACACCATCAGCCCCAGCATTTT
TRBV6-8,-,16,TRBJ2-2,few,CASRGRRGADTGELFF,TGTGCCAGCAGAGGGCGGCGCGGGGCAGACACCGGGGAGCTGTTTTTT
TRBV6-8,-,14,TRBJ1-1,-,CASSYSISVPEAFF,TGTGCCAGCAGTTACTCGATTTCAGTCCCTGAAGCTTTCTTT
TRBV6-8,-,12,TRBJ1-1,-,CASSSVNTEAFF,TGTGCCAGCAGCTCCGTCAACACTGAAGCTTTCTTT
TRBV6-1,TRBD1,15,TRBJ1-2,-,CASSEAPQGADGYTF,TGTGCCAGCAGTGAAGCTCCCCAGGGGGCGGATGGCTACACCTTC
TRBV5-1,TRBD1,16,TRBJ2-5,-,CASSFTGGSFQETQYF,TGCGCCAGCAGCTTCACAGGGGGCTCCTTCCAAGAGACCCAGTACTTC
TRBV11-3,-,14,TRBJ1-1,-,CASPTDTLNTEAFF,TGTGCCAGCCCGACGGACACCTTGAACACTGAAGCTTTCTTT
TRBV6-4,-,16,TRBJ2-3,-,CASSALGPTSTDTQYF,TGTGCCAGCAGTGCTTTAGGCCCGACTAGCACAGATACGCAGTATTTT
TRBV19,-,15,TRBJ1-2,-,CASSSPVGGVGGYTF,TGTGCCAGTAGTTCCCCGGTTGGGGGGGTAGGCGGCTACACCTTC
TRBV7-1,TRBD1,15,TRBJ1-1,-,CASSKRQGANTEAFF,TGTGCCAGCAGCAAACGACAGGGAGCGAACACTGAAGCTTTCTTT
TRBV7-4,TRBD2,15,TRBJ2-2,-,CASSIAGGPTGELFF,TGTGCCAGCAGTATAGCGGGAGGGCCGACCGGGGAGCTGTTTTTT
TRBV23-1,-,15,TRBJ2-7,few,CASSQVFGAGYEQYF,-
TRBV27,TRBD1,16,TRBJ1-3,-,CASSLSGTGSGNTIYF,TGTGCCAGCAGTTTATCTGGGACAGGGTCTGGAAACACCATATATTTT
TRBV19,-,13,TRBJ1-1,-,CASSISWNTEAFF,TGTGCCAGTAGTATTTCATGGAACACTGAAGCTTTCTTT
TRBV6-8,-,13,TRBJ1-6,-,CASSSQGLGPLHF,TGTGCCAGCAGCTCCCAGGGGTTGGGACCCCTCCACTTT
TRBV18,TRBD2,16,TRBJ2-1,-,CASSPSLAGGQGEQFF,TGTGCCAGCTCACCCTCACTAGCGGGGGGGCAAGGTGAGCAGTTCTTC
TRBV5-1,TRBD2,17,TRBJ2-3,-,CASSSLAGVSSTDTQYF,TGCGCCAGCAGCTCCCTAGCGGGGGTGTCTAGCACAGATACGCAGTATTTT
TRBV6-8,TRBD1,15,TRBJ1-1,-,CASSRTGGIRTEAFF,TGTGCCAGCAGTCGGACAGGGGGCATAAGAACTGAAGCTTTCTTT
TRBV7-4,TRBD2,15,TRBJ2-1,-,CASSLLAGGLNEQFF,TGTGCCAGCAGCCTACTAGCGGGAGGGCTCAATGAGCAGTTCTTC
TRBV7-5,-,15,TRBJ1-6,-,CASSLVGTYNSPLHF,TGTGCCAGCAGCTTAGTCGGGACCTATAATTCACCCCTCCACTTT
TRBV12-5,TRBD1,15,TRBJ1-4,-,CASGRAGTGGEKLFF,TGTGCTAGTGGCAGAGCCGGGACAGGGGGGGAAAAACTGTTTTTT
TRBV14,-,13,TRBJ1-3,-,CASRRDPGNTIYF,TGTGCCAGCAGACGGGACCCTGGAAACACCATATATTTT
TRBV23-1,-,13,TRBJ2-5,-,CASSAGFGETQYF,TGCGCCAGCTCCGCCGGGTTCGGAGAGACCCAGTACTTC
TRBV10-1,-,15,TRBJ1-5,-,CASSDHKYSNQPQHF,TGCGCCAGCAGTGATCACAAATATAGCAATCAGCCCCAGCATTTT
TRBV6-8,TRBD2,15,TRBJ2-2,once,CASTRGGVGTGELFF,TGTGCCAGCACCCGGGGAGGGGTTGGCACCGGGGAGCTGTTTTTT